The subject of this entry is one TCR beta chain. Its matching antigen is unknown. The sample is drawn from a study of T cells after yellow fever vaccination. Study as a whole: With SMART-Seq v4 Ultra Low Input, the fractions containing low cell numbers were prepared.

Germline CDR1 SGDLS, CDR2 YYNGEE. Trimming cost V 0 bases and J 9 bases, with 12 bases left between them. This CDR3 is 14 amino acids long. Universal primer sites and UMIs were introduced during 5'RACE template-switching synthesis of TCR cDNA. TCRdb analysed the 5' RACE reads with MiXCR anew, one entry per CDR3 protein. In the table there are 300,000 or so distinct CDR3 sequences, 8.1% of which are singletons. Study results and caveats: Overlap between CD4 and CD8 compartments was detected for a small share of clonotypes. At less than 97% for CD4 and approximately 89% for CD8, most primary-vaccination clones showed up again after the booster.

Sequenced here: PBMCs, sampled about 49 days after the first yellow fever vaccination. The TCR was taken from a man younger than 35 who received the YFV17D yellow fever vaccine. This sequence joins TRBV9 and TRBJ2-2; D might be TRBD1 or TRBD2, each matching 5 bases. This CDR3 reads CASSVAGPPRELFF. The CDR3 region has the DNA TGTGCCAGCAGCGTAGCGGGACCACCCCGGGAGCTGTTTTTT.